The present T cell receptor beta chain was sequenced within a study of OX40 agonist ivuxolimab in advanced cancers. Regarding the study in general: Ivuxolimab was a fully human IgG2 agonistic monoclonal antibody targeting the costimulatory receptor OX40 (CD134). The paper describes the monotherapy dose-escalation part (N ≈ 51 patients) of the phase I trial of ivuxolimab. Partial responses occurred in three dose-escalation patients: two with cutaneous melanoma and one with hepatocellular carcinoma. Patients were allowed to have had prior anti-PD-1, anti-PD-L1 or anti-CTLA-4 therapy, and 40% of the dose-escalation patients had previously received checkpoint inhibitors. Intravenous ivuxolimab was administered to patients every 2 weeks at six dose levels: 0.01, 0.1, 0.3, 1.5, 3 and 10 mg/kg. The dose-escalation cohort was about 83% male with a mean age of around 62 years, ranging from roughly 23 to 90. Among the 50 to 55 dose-escalation patients, around 19 had hepatocellular carcinoma, approximately 15 melanoma, 9 renal cell carcinoma and 9 head and neck cancer. The purpose of peripheral TCRbeta sequencing was to test whether ivuxolimab changed TCR sequence diversity and led to clonal T-cell expansion. The investigation overall reported the following: Clonal expansion of both CD4+ and CD8+ blood T cells was observed from baseline to week 6 at doses 0.1 to 3.0 mg/kg. The antigen specificity of the peripheral T cells that underwent clonal expansion was not determined. Low levels of normalized T-cell clonal expansion were also seen in some patients who did not respond. In the 0.1-3.0 mg/kg groups, partial responders had among the lowest normalized peripheral clonal expansion, particularly in CD8+ T cells. After ivuxolimab, expanded clones were on average more numerous among CD8+ T cells than among CD4+ T cells.

Turning to this clone: Its antigen remains undetermined. Base qualities are not recorded, but no much larger clone differs from it by a single base.

The trial excluded patients who had a history of autoimmune disease or who were on systemic immunosuppression. Peripheral blood for TCR sequencing was collected from all dose cohorts at baseline, on cycle 4 day 1, and on cycle 7 day 1. The samples were taken from a phase I, first-in-human, multicenter, open-label dose-escalation trial of ivuxolimab. Adults with locally advanced or metastatic head and neck squamous cell, hepatocellular, melanoma or renal cell carcinoma were enrolled in the trial. Before TCR sequencing, CD4+ T cells and CD8+ T cells from peripheral blood were sorted into separate populations. The V end loses 4 bases and the J end loses 7 bases, and a stretch of 17 bases separates them. The CDR3 holds 15 amino acids from the cysteine to the phenylalanine. The only DNA kept is the CDR3, 45 bases in frame from the first base. CDR1 and CDR2, looked up from the germline V gene, are SGHTA and FQGNSA.

Genomic DNA was isolated from the sorted cells so that the TCRbeta CDR3 region could be sequenced. The immunoSEQ Assay was used for sequencing of TCRbeta CDR3 regions. The table was pulled from immuneACCESS by TCRdb, which kept in-frame rearrangements only. Such tables lose some clones; where checked, under half of the loss comes from unresolved V genes, and the rest has no known cause. The sample table lists just under 100,000 clones, less than 95% of them with a count of one. The top ten constitute roughly 0.17% of the sample. The receptor chain draws on TRBV7-2 and TRBJ2-1; the D gene is perhaps TRBD2, on 6 matching bases. This TCR came from an adult with an advanced solid tumor such as melanoma, head and neck, liver or kidney cancer. Sequences were derived from CD4+ or CD8+ T cells sorted from blood, sampled in a trial of the OX40 agonist ivuxolimab. Here is the DNA: TGTGCCAGCAGCTCCCCGGGGGTAGGTATTAATGAGCAGTTCTTC. It is translated as CASSSPGVGINEQFF.